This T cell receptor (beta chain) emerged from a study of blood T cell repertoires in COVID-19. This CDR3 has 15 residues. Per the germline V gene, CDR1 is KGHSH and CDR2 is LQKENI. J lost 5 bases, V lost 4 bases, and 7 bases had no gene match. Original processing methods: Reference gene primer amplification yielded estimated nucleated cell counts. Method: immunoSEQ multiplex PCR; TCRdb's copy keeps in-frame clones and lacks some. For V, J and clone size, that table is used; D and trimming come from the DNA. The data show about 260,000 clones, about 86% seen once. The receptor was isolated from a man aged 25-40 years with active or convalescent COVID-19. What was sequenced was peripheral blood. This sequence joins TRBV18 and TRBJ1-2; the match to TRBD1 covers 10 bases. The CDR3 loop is CASSLYGTGDYGYTF. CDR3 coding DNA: TGTGCCAGCTCACTATACGGGACAGGGGATTATGGCTACACCTTC.